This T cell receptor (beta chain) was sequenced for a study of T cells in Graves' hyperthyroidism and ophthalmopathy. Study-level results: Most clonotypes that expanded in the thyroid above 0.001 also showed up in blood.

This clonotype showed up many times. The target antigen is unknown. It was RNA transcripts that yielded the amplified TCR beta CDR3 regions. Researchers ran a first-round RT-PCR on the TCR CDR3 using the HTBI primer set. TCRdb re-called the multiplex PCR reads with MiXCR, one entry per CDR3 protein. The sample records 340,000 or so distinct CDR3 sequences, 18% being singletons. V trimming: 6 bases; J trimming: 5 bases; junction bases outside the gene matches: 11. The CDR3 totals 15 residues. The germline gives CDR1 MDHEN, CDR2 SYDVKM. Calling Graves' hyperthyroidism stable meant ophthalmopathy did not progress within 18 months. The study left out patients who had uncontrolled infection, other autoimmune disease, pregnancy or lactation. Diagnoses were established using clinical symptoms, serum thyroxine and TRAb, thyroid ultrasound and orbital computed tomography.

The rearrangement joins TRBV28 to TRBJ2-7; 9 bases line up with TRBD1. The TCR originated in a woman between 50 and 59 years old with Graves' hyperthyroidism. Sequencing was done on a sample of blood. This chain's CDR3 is CASSPGTGSSHEQYF. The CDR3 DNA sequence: TGTGCCAGCAGCCCCGGGACAGGGTCCAGTCACGAGCAGTACTTC.